This entry concerns a single T cell receptor beta chain. In blood CD8+ and CD4+ T cells, TCR beta underwent sequencing. Diagnostic criteria for definite or probable disease, in their recently defined form, were met by the patients with Susac syndrome. This entry belongs to a study of CD8 T cells in Susac syndrome. Random hexamers were used to reverse transcribe the RNA input (roughly 0.5 to 1 ug). TCRdb itself ran the immunoSEQ multiplex PCR reads through MiXCR, one entry per CDR3 protein. Among about 83,000 distinct CDR3 sequences listed, roughly 94% were seen once. V was shortened by 7 bases and J by 6 bases, with 7 bases between the two germline ends. Germline loops: CDR1 DFQATT, CDR2 SNEGSKA (reference sequence). The CDR3 runs to 10 residues.

The V and J genes are TRBV20-1 and TRBJ1-5; D is unresolved. This TCR was recovered from a human donor with Susac syndrome. What was sequenced was CD8+ T cells from PBMCs. CDR3 residues: CSGGIQPQHF. The CDR3 DNA reads TGCAGTGGAGGGATTCAGCCCCAGCATTTT.